The rows below give T cell receptor beta chains drawn from one sample of a study of T cell clusters in autoimmune cytopenias. One entry per CDR3 protein, without DNA, is what TCRdb gives after re-calling the multiplex PCR reads. The sample's table shows several thousand distinct CDR3 sequences. The sequenced material came from peripheral blood. The receptors come from a human donor with an autoimmune cytopenia or autoimmune hepatitis (not recorded which). Each CDR3 is given with its conserved first and last residue. Fields, in order: clone size, V gene, J gene, CDR3 protein. Clone size is stated in some rows and not others, as once, few, many or a class when expanded.

>medium-sized|TRBV18|TRBJ2-1
CASSPNRQGAGNEQFF
>NA|TRBV18|TRBJ1-1
CASSPGAGGNTEAFF
>NA|TRBV6-1|TRBJ2-7
CASIGLIKEYEQYF
>NA|TRBV19|TRBJ1-1
CASSIGEQGKAFF
>medium-sized|TRBV19|TRBJ1-4
CGVKSGGNEKLFF
>NA|TRBV7-6|TRBJ2-3
CASSFRTGGEDTQYF
>medium-sized|TRBV29-1|TRBJ2-5
CSVPGQAQETQYF
>NA|TRBV27|TRBJ2-3
CASSLPYRLAGATDTQYF
>NA|TRBV5-4|TRBJ2-6
CAISVSGANVLTF
>NA|TRBV6-5|TRBJ1-2
CASSTIRAPNYGYTF
>medium-sized|TRBV19|TRBJ2-3
CASSTAGWGGTDTQYF
>medium-sized|TRBV29-1|TRBJ1-1
CSVDPTGALWTEAFF
>NA|TRBV30|TRBJ2-2
CAWSGFSGGASTGELFF
>medium-sized|TRBV29-1|TRBJ2-3
CSAVDTGGNTDTQYF
>NA|TRBV6-5|TRBJ2-2
CASSQPLAGGPQGPTGELFF
>large|TRBV29-1|TRBJ2-3
CSVIPRGTSTDTQYF
>NA|TRBV15|TRBJ1-1
CATSRPQGAAFF
>NA|TRBV6-2/TRBV6-3|TRBJ2-3
CASSSWGDTDTQYF
>NA|TRBV6-1|TRBJ1-2
CASSPGTGNYGYTF
>medium-sized|TRBV30|TRBJ2-1
CACHRTSGRNEQFF
>NA|TRBV5-6|TRBJ2-3
CASSWGTSGGTSTDTQYF
>NA|TRBV12-3/TRBV12-4|TRBJ2-2
CASSRGLAGGLTGELFF